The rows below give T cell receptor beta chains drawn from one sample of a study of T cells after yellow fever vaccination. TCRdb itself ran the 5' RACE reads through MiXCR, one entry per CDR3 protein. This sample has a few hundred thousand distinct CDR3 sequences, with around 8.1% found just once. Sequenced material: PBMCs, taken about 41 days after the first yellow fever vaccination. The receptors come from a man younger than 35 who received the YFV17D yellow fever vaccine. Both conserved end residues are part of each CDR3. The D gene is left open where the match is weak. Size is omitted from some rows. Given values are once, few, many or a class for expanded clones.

CASSHFAGDTEAFF,TGTGCCAGCAGCCACTTTGCTGGGGACACTGAAGCTTTCTTT,TRBV27,-,-,TRBJ1-1
CAISEMGEGQPQHF,TGTGCCATCAGTGAGATGGGGGAGGGTCAGCCCCAGCATTTT,TRBV10-3,few,-,TRBJ1-5
CAICLFGRGINMNTEAFF,TGTGCCATCTGTTTATTCGGCAGGGGAATAAACATGAACACTGAAGCTTTCTTT,TRBV6-9,-,-,TRBJ1-1
CASSLEDREVYF,TGTGCCAGCAGCTTAGAGGATCGGGAGGTGTACTTC,TRBV7-9,-,TRBD2,TRBJ2-4
CASSRSGGADTQYF,TGTGCCAGCAGCCGCAGCGGGGGGGCGGATACGCAGTATTTT,TRBV5-4,-,TRBD2,TRBJ2-3
CASTLGVAYGGELFF,TGTGCCAGCACCCTGGGGGTAGCTTATGGCGGGGAGCTGTTTTTT,TRBV7-2,-,-,TRBJ2-2
CASSFERQGIGTEAFF,TGCGCCAGCAGCTTCGAAAGACAGGGGATTGGAACTGAAGCTTTCTTT,TRBV5-1,few,TRBD1,TRBJ1-1
CASSQDPVSSYEQYF,TGTGCCAGCAGCCAAGATCCGGTCAGCTCCTACGAGCAGTACTTC,TRBV4-2,few,-,TRBJ2-7
CASSSTTGTEAFF,TGTGCCAGCAGTTCTACAACAGGAACTGAAGCTTTCTTT,TRBV12-3/TRBV12-4,few,-,TRBJ1-1
CASTLRDWAQYF,TGTGCCAGCACCCTAAGGGACTGGGCCCAGTACTTC,TRBV2,many,-,TRBJ2-5
CASSPTQNTEAFF,TGTGCCAGCAGTCCCACACAGAACACTGAAGCTTTCTTT,TRBV6-1,few,-,TRBJ1-1
CASSQDWSGGATETQYF,TGCGCCAGCAGCCAAGATTGGAGCGGGGGGGCCACAGAGACCCAGTACTTC,TRBV4-3,many,TRBD2,TRBJ2-5
CASTKTGSNEQFF,TGTGCCAGCACCAAGACAGGGTCTAATGAGCAGTTCTTC,TRBV6-1,-,TRBD1,TRBJ2-1
CASSKGLAGAYNEQFF,TGTGCCAGCAGCAAAGGACTAGCGGGGGCCTACAATGAGCAGTTCTTC,TRBV7-2,-,TRBD2,TRBJ2-1
CASSFFSRTGELFF,TGTGCCAGCAGTTTCTTCTCCAGAACCGGGGAGCTGTTTTTT,TRBV28,few,-,TRBJ2-2
CASSPEAGAGANVLTF,TGCGCCAGCAGCCCTGAGGCAGGGGCTGGGGCCAACGTCCTGACTTTC,TRBV5-1,few,-,TRBJ2-6
CASSRRDSPLHF,TGTGCCAGCAGCCGCCGTGATTCACCCCTCCACTTT,TRBV7-9,few,-,TRBJ1-6
CASSGLEETQYF,TGTGCCAGCAGTGGACTAGAAGAGACCCAGTACTTC,TRBV2,-,-,TRBJ2-5
CASSQSQATALNQPQHF,TGTGCCAGCAGCCAATCGCAGGCGACAGCATTAAATCAGCCCCAGCATTTT,TRBV16,-,-,TRBJ1-5
CSVPTGVSTDTQYF,TGCAGTGTTCCTACAGGGGTGTCAACAGATACGCAGTATTTT,TRBV20-1,-,TRBD1,TRBJ2-3
CSARGGQYNQPQHF,TGCAGTGCCCGAGGGGGCCAGTACAATCAGCCCCAGCATTTT,TRBV20-1,few,TRBD1,TRBJ1-5
CASSRYRAPGETQYF,TGTGCCAGCAGCAGATACCGGGCCCCGGGAGAGACCCAGTACTTC,TRBV11-2,-,-,TRBJ2-5
CASSLALGSSYEQYF,TGTGCCAGCAGCTTAGCGCTAGGGTCCTCCTACGAGCAGTACTTC,TRBV7-2,few,-,TRBJ2-7
CSAREGPETQYF,TGCAGTGCTAGAGAGGGGCCGGAGACCCAGTACTTC,TRBV20-1,-,-,TRBJ2-5
CASSATGNQPQHF,TGCGCCAGCAGTGCGACAGGAAATCAGCCCCAGCATTTT,TRBV10-2,few,-,TRBJ1-5
CASSSSGRRNNEQFF,TGTGCCAGCAGCTCTTCCGGAAGACGAAACAATGAGCAGTTCTTC,TRBV7-3,few,-,TRBJ2-1
CASSKEGGARETQYF,TGTGCCAGCAGCAAAGAAGGGGGGGCCCGGGAGACCCAGTACTTC,TRBV21-1,few,-,TRBJ2-5
CASSKGRREPNEKLFF,TGTGCCAGCAGTAAGGGACGCCGGGAGCCTAATGAAAAACTGTTTTTT,TRBV12-3/TRBV12-4,few,-,TRBJ1-4
CASSAGGARNIQYF,TGTGCCAGCAGCGCGGGGGGGGCGCGAAACATTCAGTACTTC,TRBV9,-,TRBD2,TRBJ2-4
CASSVPTGGRMRELFF,TGTGCCAGTAGTGTCCCTACGGGGGGGCGAATGAGGGAGCTGTTTTTT,TRBV19,-,TRBD2,TRBJ2-2
CASSLVGGRSDIQYF,TGTGCCAGCAGCTTAGTAGGGGGCAGGTCGGACATTCAGTACTTC,TRBV11-2,few,TRBD1,TRBJ2-4
CASAGHNFRQFF,TGCGCCAGCGCCGGCCATAATTTTCGGCAGTTCTTC,TRBV5-1,many,-,TRBJ2-1
CSARTPGETQYF,TGCAGTGCTAGGACCCCGGGTGAGACCCAGTACTTC,TRBV20-1,many,-,TRBJ2-5
CASSLFQGYEQYF,TGTGCCAGCAGTTTATTTCAGGGCTACGAGCAGTACTTC,TRBV27,-,-,TRBJ2-7
CASSLHPSNQPQHF,TGTGCCAGCAGTTTACACCCTTCCAATCAGCCCCAGCATTTT,TRBV12-3/TRBV12-4,-,-,TRBJ1-5
CASSPVNKNTEAFF,TGCGCCAGCAGCCCCGTTAACAAGAACACTGAAGCTTTCTTT,TRBV5-1,few,-,TRBJ1-1
CASSVRYTGELFF,TGTGCCAGCAGCGTAAGATACACCGGGGAGCTGTTTTTT,TRBV9,few,-,TRBJ2-2
CSVFSAFNEKLFF,TGCAGCGTTTTTTCCGCGTTTAATGAAAAACTGTTTTTT,TRBV29-1,few,-,TRBJ1-4
CASSPLEGSRAKNIQYF,TGCGCCAGCAGCCCACTTGAGGGGTCTCGAGCCAAAAACATTCAGTACTTC,TRBV5-1,-,-,TRBJ2-4
CASSQARGIMNTEAFF,TGTGCCAGCAGCCAAGCCCGGGGGATTATGAACACTGAAGCTTTCTTT,TRBV3-1,-,-,TRBJ1-1
CASSLRQRGGLNTGELFF,TGCGCCAGCAGTCTACGACAAAGGGGGGGACTAAACACCGGGGAGCTGTTTTTT,TRBV4-1,-,-,TRBJ2-2
CAISEETTNEKLFF,TGTGCCATCAGTGAGGAAACAACTAATGAAAAACTGTTTTTT,TRBV10-3,few,-,TRBJ1-4
CASSQDTGTSQETQYF,TGTGCCAGCAGCCAAGATACGGGGACCTCCCAAGAGACCCAGTACTTC,TRBV4-2,few,-,TRBJ2-5
CASSLTNANLPYEQYF,TGTGCCAGCAGCTTGACGAACGCGAACTTACCCTACGAGCAGTACTTC,TRBV7-8,few,-,TRBJ2-7
CASSLARSYRGYTF,TGTGCCAGCAGCTTAGCGCGTTCGTATCGGGGCTACACCTTC,TRBV7-8,few,-,TRBJ1-2
CASSSQGALVQETQYF,TGTGCCAGCAGTTCACAGGGGGCCCTAGTCCAAGAGACCCAGTACTTC,TRBV12-3/TRBV12-4,few,TRBD1,TRBJ2-5
CASSLSPANTGELFF,TGTGCCAGCAGCTTAAGCCCAGCGAACACCGGGGAGCTGTTTTTT,TRBV7-3,-,-,TRBJ2-2
CASSQEDSSGANVLTF,TGTGCCAGCAGCCAAGAGGACAGTTCCGGGGCCAACGTCCTGACTTTC,TRBV4-2,-,-,TRBJ2-6